The 18 T cell receptor beta chains below come from one sample, sequenced in a study of cytomegalovirus exposure and HLA in healthy donors. 60 Vbeta and 13 Jbeta primers were used in PCR. TCRdb's copy holds only in-frame clones and misses some; the assay was immunoSEQ multiplex PCR. The repertoire holds roughly 160,000 clones, approximately 79% seen once, with over 12% in the top ten. The material sequenced was PBMCs. These receptors came from a man aged 45-65 years in good health and CMV-seropositive.

The chain combines TRBV6-6 with TRBJ1-2; D remains ambiguous. Germline V gene data show CDR1 as MNHNY and CDR2 as SVGAGI (reference sequence). CDR3 length: 14 amino acids. The V end lost 0 bases, the J end lost 8 bases, and 13 bases lay between the germline ends. CDR3 in amino acids: CASSYSTATRGYTF. DNA of the CDR3: TGTGCCAGCAGTTACTCGACGGCAACGAGGGGCTACACCTTC.

The rearrangement uses TRBV5-8 and TRBJ2-5; 9 nucleotides agree with TRBD1. Germline trimming cut 0 bases from V and 4 bases from J; bases unmatched to any gene: 1. This CDR3 is built from 14 residues. Germline CDR1 and CDR2: SGHTS and YDEGEE. CDR3 nucleotide sequence: TGTGCCAGCAGCTTGGACAGGGGGCGAGAGACCCAGTACTTC. Amino acid sequence: CASSLDRGRETQYF.

The chain combines TRBV5-4 with TRBJ1-1; D is possibly TRBD1 (6 bases). V lost 2 bases, J lost 6 bases, and 14 bases lay in between. The CDR3 contains 14 residues. Germline-derived CDR1 and CDR2 are SGHNT and YYREEE (reference sequence). CDR3 sequence reads: CASSFPTGFAEAFF. The CDR3 DNA is TGTGCCAGCAGCTTCCCAACAGGGTTCGCTGAAGCTTTCTTT.

This chain uses TRBV5-6 with TRBJ2-1; TRBD2 matches 7 bases. Germline CDR1 and CDR2: SGHDT and YYEEEE. The CDR3 has 15 residues. J gave up 7 bases and V 6 bases, and 13 bases lay outside the gene matches. The CDR3 here is CASKDPLWGGNEQFF. In nucleotides, the CDR3 is TGTGCCAGCAAGGATCCTTTGTGGGGGGGGAATGAGCAGTTCTTC.

J is TRBJ2-5 and V is TRBV30, with 9 bases matching TRBD1. The J call may be mistaken, given a closer DNA end match to TRBJ2-7. From germline, CDR1 is GTSNPN and CDR2 SVGIG (reference sequence). The CDR3 totals 13 residues. CDR3 region: CAFGGTGYYEQYF. For the CDR3, the DNA is TGTGCCTTTGGCGGGACAGGGTACTACGAGCAGTACTTC.

J is TRBJ2-7 and V is TRBV5-1, with 11 bases matching TRBD1. This CDR3 contains 14 residues. V lost 4 bases, J lost 4 bases, and 4 bases stayed unmatched. Looked up from germline, CDR1 is SGHRS and CDR2 is YFSETQ. The CDR3 region has the DNA TGCGCCAGCAGCCGGACAGGGGGCGGGTACGAGCAGTACTTC. It yields the protein CASSRTGGGYEQYF.

The rearrangement links TRBV28 to TRBJ2-7; D gene unclear. The CDR3 has 15 amino acids. The germline V gene has CDR1 MDHEN and CDR2 SYDVKM. Trimming removed 1 base at V and 7 bases at J, with 17 bases between. The CDR3 loop is CASSLSLNKRTEQYF. The DNA for the CDR3 is TGTGCCAGCAGTTTATCCCTTAACAAGCGTACGGAGCAGTACTTC.

The V call is TRBV6-5, the J call TRBJ1-6; TRBD1 aligns across 7 bases. The CDR3 covers 14 residues. Germline CDR1 and CDR2: MNHEY and SVGAGI. The trim removed 6 bases at V and 5 bases at J, leaving 4 bases unmatched. The DNA for the CDR3 is TGTGCCAGCAGACGACAGGGAAATAATTCACCCCTCCACTTT. Residues: CASRRQGNNSPLHF.

The gene calls are TRBV5-6 and TRBJ2-1, with a tentative D call TRBD2 (6 bases). V was clipped by 4 bases and J by 12 bases, with 20 bases between them. The CDR3 has 14 amino acids. The germline CDR1 and CDR2 sequences are SGHDT and YYEEEE. The CDR3 region is CASSSSGGRGGQFF. Here the CDR3 DNA reads TGTGCCAGCAGCAGTTCGGGTGGGCGGGGCGGGCAGTTCTTC.

The chain links TRBV28 to TRBJ2-7; D gene unclear. The germline gives CDR1 MDHEN, CDR2 SYDVKM. The CDR3 spans 13 residues. Trimming shortened V by 5 bases and J by 0 bases, and 8 bases separated the two germline ends. CDR3 amino acids: CASSPHSSYEQYV. The CDR3 region has the DNA TGTGCCAGCAGTCCCCATAGCTCCTACGAGCAGTACGTC.

This chain connects TRBV4-2 to TRBJ1-3; the match to TRBD1 covers 7 bases. CDR1 and CDR2 (germline): LGHNA, YNFKEQ. The CDR3 contains 17 residues. The junction had 5 bases not matched to a gene; V was cut back by 0 bases and J by 0 bases. The CDR3 here is CASSQDAGQSSGNTIYF. The CDR3 DNA sequence: TGTGCCAGCAGCCAAGATGCGGGACAGAGCTCTGGAAACACCATATATTTT.

The rearrangement joins TRBV7-3 to TRBJ2-2; 9 bases map to TRBD2. The CDR3 covers 16 residues. Germline CDR1 reads SGHTA; CDR2 reads FQGTGA. Trimming removed 3 bases from V and 4 bases from J; junction bases left unmatched: 6. The CDR3 region is CASSFLAGDSTGELFF. In DNA form, the CDR3 reads TGTGCCAGCAGCTTTTTAGCGGGGGATTCCACCGGGGAGCTGTTTTTT.

The chain carries TRBV18 and TRBJ1-1; D gene unclear. Trimming shortened V by 0 bases and J by 8 bases, and 4 bases separated the two germline ends. CDR1 KGHSH and CDR2 LQKENI come from the germline V gene. The CDR3 contains 11 residues. The CDR3 sequence: CASSPPGEAFF. CDR3 in DNA: TGTGCCAGCTCACCACCCGGGGAAGCTTTCTTT.

V is TRBV5-1 and J is TRBJ1-5; 7 bases map to TRBD1. This CDR3 has 16 amino acids. Germline lookup yields CDR1 SGHRS and CDR2 YFSETQ. V was clipped by 2 bases and J by 2 bases; unmatched bases: 7. The CDR3 region is CASSLTGARGNQPQHF. CDR3 nucleotides: TGCGCCAGCAGCTTAACAGGGGCGAGGGGCAATCAGCCCCAGCATTTT.

V is TRBV4-2 and J is TRBJ1-4, with 9 bases matching TRBD1. This CDR3 is 20 amino acids long. V was pared by 8 bases and J by 3 bases, with 22 bases of the junction left unmatched. Germline CDR1 is LGHNA and CDR2 is YNFKEQ. The CDR3 region has the DNA TGTGCCAGCGGAAGACAGGGGGGTACAAGCTTGGTCGGGGCTAATGAAAAACTGTTTTTT. Protein sequence: CASGRQGGTSLVGANEKLFF.

This clone was recorded a few times. This chain's CDR3 is CSVAQGLNYGYTF. The CDR3 DNA reads TGCAGCGTTGCCCAGGGGTTAAACTATGGCTACACCTTC. This chain connects TRBV29-1 to TRBJ1-2, with D perhaps TRBD1 (6 bases). The CDR3 extends over 13 amino acids. The V end lost 4 bases, the J end lost 2 bases, and 11 bases lay between the germline ends. Germline V gene sequence: CDR1 SQVTM, CDR2 ANQGSEA.

Of note for this clone: Distinct nucleotide sequences in the sample also encode this CDR3. V and J are TRBV27 and TRBJ2-5; perhaps TRBD1 as D (5 bases). Per the germline V gene, CDR1 is MNHEY and CDR2 is SMNVEV (reference sequence). The germline V and J ends were trimmed by 6 bases and 4 bases, with 12 bases remaining between them. The CDR3 sequence is 13 residues long. The CDR3 DNA is TGTGCCAGCAGCCTTGGACATGGAGAGACCCAGTACTTC. This translates into CASSLGHGETQYF.

This chain joins TRBV6-5 and TRBJ1-1; unclear D gene. V gave up 11 bases and J gave up 0 bases, with 13 bases separating them. CDR1 MNHEY and CDR2 SVGAGI come from the germline V gene. This CDR3 comprises 13 residues. The DNA of the CDR3 is TGTGCCGCCCTAGGCATCATGAACACTGAAGCTTTCTTT. Encoded protein: CAALGIMNTEAFF.